The 27 T cell receptor beta chains given below trace back to one sample, sequenced in a study of T cell responses to AZD1222 COVID-19 vaccine. Some clones are missing from TCRdb's copy, which holds only in-frame ones; the method was immunoSEQ multiplex PCR. The data show fewer than 90,000 clones, with about 88% seen just once and roughly a tenth held by the top ten. The source material was peripheral blood, sampled on day 0 of AZD1222 vaccination. The receptors derive from an adult in good health.

The chain employs TRBV6-2 or TRBV6-3 and TRBJ1-4; 8 nucleotides agree with TRBD1. The CDR3 spans 14 residues. CDR1 and CDR2 from the germline V gene are MNHEY and SVGEGT. V trimming: 3 bases; J trimming: 7 bases; junction bases outside the gene matches: 4. The CDR3 DNA reads as TGTGCCAGCAGTTATGGACAGGGTACTGAAAAACTGTTTTTT. This codes for CASSYGQGTEKLFF.

The rearrangement uses TRBV28 and TRBJ1-4; no reliable D call. Germline values: CDR1 MDHEN, CDR2 SYDVKM. The CDR3 runs to 15 residues. Trimming took 3 bases from V and 7 from J, leaving 15 bases between them. The CDR3 protein is CASSFDWRDSEKLFF. In DNA, the CDR3 is TGTGCCAGCAGTTTTGATTGGAGGGATAGTGAAAAACTGTTTTTT.

The rearrangement joins TRBV28 to TRBJ2-7, with TRBD1 matching over 10 bases. The CDR3 sequence is 16 residues long. Unmatched junction bases numbered 9, after V lost 7 bases and J lost 0 bases. The V gene's germline CDR1 is MDHEN and CDR2 SYDVKM. In nucleotides, the CDR3 is TGTGCCAGCACCCCAGGGGGGACAGGGGTCTCCTACGAGCAGTACTTC. Amino acids: CASTPGGTGVSYEQYF. Using reference TRBV28 and TRBJ2-7 for the parts outside the CDR3, the full variable domain is DVKVTQSSRYLVKRTGEKVFLECVQDMDHENMFWYRQDPGLGLRLIYFSYDVKMKEKGDIPEGYSVSREKKERFSLILESASTNQTSMYLCASTPGGTGVSYEQYFGPGTRLTVT.

This clone was counted only a few times. The chain uses TRBV28 and TRBJ1-5; D is ambiguous. Per germline, CDR1 MDHEN and CDR2 SYDVKM. The V and J ends lost 3 bases and 4 bases respectively, with 7 bases between them. The CDR3 loop spans 13 amino acids. The chain's CDR3 is CASSFSRNQPQHF. CDR3 DNA: TGTGCCAGCAGTTTTAGCAGAAATCAGCCCCAGCATTTT.

V and J are TRBV7-9 and TRBJ2-1, with unresolved D. The CDR3 spans 13 residues. Germline V gene data show CDR1 as SEHNR and CDR2 as FQNEAQ (reference sequence). V lost 4 bases and J lost 8, with 12 bases in between. CDR3 region: CASSSFVEDEQFF. The CDR3 DNA sequence: TGTGCCAGCAGCTCTTTCGTGGAAGATGAGCAGTTCTTC.

The chain links TRBV3-1 (or the pseudogene TRBV3-2) to TRBJ2-1, with a tentative D call TRBD1 (6 bases). Trimming removed 1 base from V and 8 bases from J, with 18 bases in between. The CDR3 has 16 amino acids. Germline CDR1 is LGHDT and CDR2 is YNNKEL (reference sequence). CDR3 nucleotides: TGTGCCAGCAGCCAAGGGGGGCAGGCCCGCGGATATGAGCAGTTCTTC. Its translation is CASSQGGQARGYEQFF.

This chain joins TRBV7-3 and TRBJ2-6; 7 bases are shared with TRBD1. Germline CDR1 and CDR2: SGHTA and FQGTGA. The length of the CDR3 is 18 residues. V was pared by 7 bases and J by 0 bases, with 12 bases of the junction left unmatched. The CDR3 DNA reads TGTGCCAGCACCGGGATGAGGACAGGAGACTCTGGGGCCAACGTCCTGACTTTC. Amino acids: CASTGMRTGDSGANVLTF.

V usage is TRBV19 and J usage is TRBJ2-1; 7 bases are a match to TRBD2. The CDR3 sequence is 12 residues long. The trim removed 10 bases at V and 8 bases at J, leaving 8 bases unmatched. Germline CDR1 and CDR2: LNHDA and SQIVND (reference sequence). This chain's CDR3 is CAIGGGRDEQFF. CDR3 sequence (DNA): TGTGCCATAGGTGGTGGGAGGGATGAGCAGTTCTTC.

Comments on this clone: Other DNA sequences from this sample encode an identical CDR3 as well. The rearrangement uses TRBV19 and TRBJ1-1; D is undetermined. Trimming pared 3 bases from V and 2 bases from J, leaving 10 bases between. Germline V gene sequence: CDR1 LNHDA, CDR2 SQIVND (reference sequence). The CDR3 is 14 residues long. Here the CDR3 DNA reads TGTGCCAGTAGTATTCGGACGGGAAACACTGAAGCTTTCTTT. Residues: CASSIRTGNTEAFF.

This clone was recorded only once. J is TRBJ2-3 and V is TRBV5-6, with 8 nucleotides matching TRBD2. The germline CDR1 and CDR2 sequences are SGHDT and YYEEEE. The trim removed 4 bases at V and 0 bases at J, leaving 4 bases unmatched. The CDR3 is made up of 15 amino acids. The CDR3 protein is CASSAGGLSTDTQYF. The CDR3 coding sequence is TGTGCCAGCAGCGCGGGGGGACTTAGCACAGATACGCAGTATTTT.

This chain uses TRBV5-1 with TRBJ2-3; 14 nucleotides line up with TRBD2. The V gene's germline CDR1 is SGHRS and CDR2 YFSETQ. The CDR3 is 16 amino acids. V shed 4 bases and J 8 bases; nucleotides not matched to a gene: 9. The CDR3 loop is CASSPSTSGGVFTQYF. CDR3 sequence (DNA): TGCGCCAGCAGCCCTTCGACTAGCGGGGGGGTTTTTACGCAGTATTTT.

As to this clone: Other DNA sequences in the sample encode the same CDR3. V and J are TRBV19 and TRBJ2-2; no clear D. This CDR3 has 13 residues. V was trimmed by 8 bases and J by 1 base, leaving 8 bases between them. The germline V gene encodes CDR1 LNHDA and CDR2 SQIVND (reference sequence). The CDR3 DNA reads TGTGCCAGTTCTGGCGGGAACACCGGGGAGCTGTTTTTT. Translation gives CASSGGNTGELFF.

This chain uses TRBV5-4 with TRBJ2-2; 16 nucleotides align to TRBD2. The V and J ends lost 6 bases and 4 bases, in that order; junction bases with no gene match: 12. CDR1 and CDR2 (germline): SGHNT, YYREEE (reference sequence). The CDR3 length is 19 residues. The CDR3 sequence: CASTTKGLAGGKSTGELFF. The CDR3 bases are TGTGCCAGCACCACCAAGGGACTAGCGGGGGGGAAGTCCACCGGGGAGCTGTTTTTT.

This chain joins TRBV24-1 and TRBJ2-5; 10 bases agree with TRBD2. Germline trimming cut 3 bases from V and 5 bases from J; bases unmatched to any gene: 11. The CDR3 contains 17 residues. Germline V gene data show CDR1 as KGHDR and CDR2 as SFDVKD. The CDR3 bases are TGTGCCACCAGTGATCGTGGAGCGGGAGGGCAATGGGAGACCCAGTACTTC. Translated, it gives CATSDRGAGGQWETQYF.

The rearrangement links TRBV2 to TRBJ1-6; D remains ambiguous. Germline V CDR1 and CDR2: SNHLY, FYNNEI. The V end was cut by 8 bases, the J end by 4 bases, with 18 bases between. The CDR3 is 16 residues long. The DNA for the CDR3 is TGTGCCAGCTCACGTGATCAGGAGAATTATAATTCACCCCTCCACTTT. Translating it yields CASSRDQENYNSPLHF.

V gene TRBV5-1 combines with J gene TRBJ1-6, with TRBD1 matching over 8 bases. After removal of 0 bases from V and 9 bases from J, the junction contained 5 bases not matched to a gene. Germline lookup yields CDR1 SGHRS and CDR2 YFSETQ. The CDR3 totals 15 residues. As DNA, the CDR3 is TGCGCCAGCAGCTTGGGCCGGGACAGGCGTTCACCCCTCCACTTT. This translates into CASSLGRDRRSPLHF. Complete variable domain (other parts from reference TRBV5-1 and TRBJ1-6): KAGVTQTPRYLIKTRGQQVTLSCSPISGHRSVSWYQQTPGQGLQFLFEYFSETQRNKGNFPGRFSGRQFSNSRSEMNVSTLELGDSALYLCASSLGRDRRSPLHFGNGTRLTVT.

This sequence joins TRBV6-1 and TRBJ1-3; 7 bases align to TRBD1. This CDR3 is 16 amino acids long. In germline, CDR1 is MNHNS, CDR2 SASEGT. The ends lost 3 bases at V and 0 bases at J; junction bases unmatched: 5. CDR3 sequence reads: CASSDLRGNSGNTIYF. CDR3 bases: TGTGCCAGCAGTGATCTCAGGGGGAACTCTGGAAACACCATATATTTT.

This clone was counted between two and nine times. This chain connects TRBV19 to TRBJ2-1, with D tentatively TRBD1 (6 bases). The V gene's germline CDR1 is LNHDA and CDR2 SQIVND (reference sequence). The CDR3 is 14 residues long. With 3 bases removed from V and 4 bases from J, the gap between germline ends came to 10 bases. CDR3: CASSIGTSYNEQFF. CDR3 nucleotide sequence: TGTGCCAGTAGTATCGGGACATCATACAATGAGCAGTTCTTC.

The CDR3 here is CASSLVALSYNEQFF. The CDR3 DNA reads TGCGCCAGCAGCTTGGTCGCTCTCTCCTACAATGAGCAGTTCTTC. The chain couples TRBV5-1 to TRBJ2-1; no reliable D call. V shed 0 bases and J shed 0 bases, with 7 bases lying between them. Germline CDR1 is SGHRS and CDR2 is YFSETQ. CDR3 length equals 15 residues.

CDR3 protein: CASSVVGTAYGYTF. The CDR3 DNA reads as TGTGCCAGCAGCGTAGTAGGGACAGCTTATGGCTACACCTTC. V usage is TRBV9 and J usage is TRBJ1-2, with 7 nucleotides matching TRBD1. The CDR3 consists of 14 residues. Germline lookup yields CDR1 SGDLS and CDR2 YYNGEE. V gave up 0 bases and J gave up 5 bases; unmatched junction bases: 4.

The gene calls are TRBV10-2 and TRBJ1-4; D is uncertain. Germline V lookup: CDR1 WSHSY, CDR2 SAAADI. The CDR3 covers 17 residues. Trimming pared 1 base from V and 3 bases from J, leaving 15 bases between. This CDR3 is CASSELGRQAANEKLFF. For the CDR3, the DNA is TGCGCCAGCAGTGAGTTGGGGAGGCAAGCGGCTAATGAAAAACTGTTTTTT.

The V gene is TRBV29-1, the J gene TRBJ2-1, with TRBD2 identical over 9 bases. The CDR3 has 13 residues. Trimming cost V 7 bases and J 4 bases; bases outside gene matches: 5. Germline CDR1 and CDR2: SQVTM and ANQGSEA. CDR3 in amino acids: CSARLADYNEQFF. The CDR3 DNA sequence: TGCAGCGCTAGACTAGCGGATTACAATGAGCAGTTCTTC.

This chain uses TRBV11-2 with TRBJ2-1; 13 nucleotides align to TRBD2. This CDR3 comprises 16 residues. The germline CDR1 and CDR2 sequences are SGHAT and FQNNGV. V lost 4 bases and J lost 9; bases outside the gene matches: 9. This CDR3 reads CASSSRTSGSRGEQFF. In DNA form, the CDR3 reads TGTGCCAGCAGCTCGAGGACTAGCGGGAGCAGGGGTGAGCAGTTCTTC.

The chain is built from TRBV5-4 and TRBJ1-4; perhaps TRBD1 as D (5 bases). Germline assignment: CDR1 SGHNT and CDR2 YYREEE (reference sequence). This CDR3 has 15 amino acids. V shed 4 bases and J shed 4 bases, with 14 bases lying between them. CDR3 coding DNA: TGTGCCAGCAGCCCGGGACTCTTGAATAATGAAAAACTGTTTTTT. Encoded protein: CASSPGLLNNEKLFF.

This clone is a singleton in its sample. The J gene is TRBJ1-6, the V gene TRBV30; tentatively, D is TRBD1 (5 bases). Trimming removed 8 bases at V and 4 bases at J, with 12 bases between. CDR1 and CDR2 from the germline V gene are GTSNPN and SVGIG (reference sequence). The CDR3 is 13 residues long. DNA for the CDR3: TGTGCCGGGACGGAGGGATATAATTCACCCCTCCACTTT. It encodes CAGTEGYNSPLHF.

The chain couples TRBV6-5 to TRBJ1-1; possible D gene TRBD1, 5 bases. There are 14 residues in the CDR3. V lost 2 bases and J lost 1, with 8 bases in between. Germline CDR1 and CDR2: MNHEY and SVGAGI. The CDR3 protein is CASSYGGSNTEAFF. DNA for the CDR3: TGTGCCAGCAGTTACGGGGGGTCGAACACTGAAGCTTTCTTT.

The V gene is TRBV28, the J gene TRBJ1-2, with a weak D call TRBD1 (5 bases). The CDR3 loop spans 13 amino acids. V gave up 3 bases and J gave up 7 bases, with 12 bases separating them. Germline CDR1 is MDHEN and CDR2 is SYDVKM. The CDR3 DNA is TGTGCCAGCAGTTTTTTTGGGGCGGGTGGCTACACCTTC. Residues: CASSFFGAGGYTF.